The rows below give T cell receptor beta chains drawn from one sample of a study of blood T cells in healthy people across ages. MiXCR, applied by TCRdb to the 5' RACE reads, yields one record per CDR3 protein. The sample records under 700,000 distinct CDR3 sequences, 20% to 30% being singletons. In addition, the sample was reused for a study of T cells of mothers and their children.

Sequenced: blood. These receptors were collected from a boy between 5 and 17 years old in good health. Each CDR3 is given with its conserved first and last residue. A D gene is named only where the DNA matches it firmly. Clone size is given for some rows only: seen once, a few or many times, or a class if the clone is expanded.

CDR3 protein: CATSPHGVKTASSYEQYF; CDR3 DNA: TGTGCCACCAGCCCCCACGGGGTTAAGACAGCCAGCTCCTACGAGCAGTACTTC; D gene: .; J gene: TRBJ2-7; V gene: TRBV15; clone size: .
CDR3 protein: CASSKTSENTGELFF; CDR3 DNA: TGTGCCAGTTCTAAAACTAGCGAGAACACCGGGGAGCTGTTTTTT; D gene: TRBD2; J gene: TRBJ2-2; V gene: TRBV6-4; clone size: medium-sized
CDR3 protein: CASSQVQRATNEQFF; CDR3 DNA: TGCGCCAGCAGCCAAGTGCAGCGCGCCACGAATGAGCAGTTCTTC; D gene: .; J gene: TRBJ2-1; V gene: TRBV4-1; clone size: .
CDR3 protein: CASSLGGAADTQYF; CDR3 DNA: TGCGCCAGCAGCTTGGGAGGGGCCGCAGATACGCAGTATTTT; D gene: .; J gene: TRBJ2-3; V gene: TRBV5-1; clone size: .
CDR3 protein: CASSLSRVDIQYF; CDR3 DNA: TGTGCCAGCAGCTTGAGCAGGGTGGACATTCAGTACTTC; D gene: .; J gene: TRBJ2-4; V gene: TRBV7-2; clone size: few
CDR3 protein: CASSLYPGQPQHF; CDR3 DNA: TGTGCCAGCAGTTTATACCCCGGGCAGCCCCAGCATTTT; D gene: .; J gene: TRBJ1-5; V gene: TRBV12-3/TRBV12-4; clone size: .
CDR3 protein: CSASDRGKGPGNTIYF; CDR3 DNA: TGCAGTGCTTCCGACAGGGGGAAAGGACCTGGAAACACCATATATTTT; D gene: TRBD1; J gene: TRBJ1-3; V gene: TRBV20-1; clone size: few
CDR3 protein: CASSERVDLINEQFF; CDR3 DNA: TGCGCCAGCAGTGAGCGGGTAGATCTTATCAATGAGCAGTTCTTC; D gene: .; J gene: TRBJ2-1; V gene: TRBV10-2; clone size: few
CDR3 protein: CASSYSFSDTYNSPLHF; CDR3 DNA: TGTGCCAGCAGTTACTCGTTCTCAGACACTTATAATTCACCCCTCCACTTT; D gene: .; J gene: TRBJ1-6; V gene: TRBV6-5; clone size: few
CDR3 protein: CASRPRLGNEQFF; CDR3 DNA: TGTGCCAGCAGGCCGAGACTAGGCAATGAGCAGTTCTTC; D gene: .; J gene: TRBJ2-1; V gene: TRBV27; clone size: .
CDR3 protein: CASSRTGLAGNEQYF; CDR3 DNA: TGTGCCAGCAGCCGGACGGGACTAGCGGGTAACGAGCAGTACTTC; D gene: TRBD2; J gene: TRBJ2-7; V gene: TRBV7-9; clone size: few
CDR3 protein: CASSLAQNTQETQYF; CDR3 DNA: TGTGCCAGCAGCTTAGCCCAAAACACGCAAGAGACCCAGTACTTC; D gene: .; J gene: TRBJ2-5; V gene: TRBV13; clone size: .
CDR3 protein: CASSYHNWEPYEQYF; CDR3 DNA: TGTGCCAGCAGTTATCACAATTGGGAACCCTACGAGCAGTACTTC; D gene: .; J gene: TRBJ2-7; V gene: TRBV6-5; clone size: .
CDR3 protein: CASSVPGHHTTEAFF; CDR3 DNA: TGTGCCAGCAGTGTTCCGGGACACCACACCACTGAAGCTTTCTTT; D gene: .; J gene: TRBJ1-1; V gene: TRBV28; clone size: .
CDR3 protein: CASSERAGAAYEQYF; CDR3 DNA: TGTGCCAGCAGTGAACGTGCGGGAGCGGCCTACGAGCAGTACTTC; D gene: TRBD2; J gene: TRBJ2-7; V gene: TRBV6-1; clone size: many
CDR3 protein: CAGGTSGSSHEQFF; CDR3 DNA: TGTGCCGGGGGGACTAGCGGTTCATCCCATGAGCAGTTCTTC; D gene: TRBD2; J gene: TRBJ2-1; V gene: TRBV7-9; clone size: .
CDR3 protein: CASRTTDLNTGELFF; CDR3 DNA: TGTGCCAGCAGAACGACGGATTTGAACACCGGGGAGCTGTTTTTT; D gene: .; J gene: TRBJ2-2; V gene: TRBV3-1; clone size: few
CDR3 protein: CATSRDRGDQETQYF; CDR3 DNA: TGTGCCACCAGCAGAGATAGAGGGGACCAAGAGACCCAGTACTTC; D gene: .; J gene: TRBJ2-5; V gene: TRBV15; clone size: many
CDR3 protein: CASSQDLTVETQYF; CDR3 DNA: TGTGCCAGCAGTCAGGACCTTACGGTGGAGACCCAGTACTTC; D gene: .; J gene: TRBJ2-5; V gene: TRBV12-3/TRBV12-4; clone size: .
CDR3 protein: CSVAGGNYGYTF; CDR3 DNA: TGCAGCGTTGCCGGGGGGAACTATGGCTACACCTTC; D gene: .; J gene: TRBJ1-2; V gene: TRBV29-1; clone size: .
CDR3 protein: CASKAALTSYEQYF; CDR3 DNA: TGTGCCAGCAAGGCAGCCCTTACCTCCTACGAGCAGTACTTC; D gene: .; J gene: TRBJ2-7; V gene: TRBV6-6; clone size: .
CDR3 protein: CASSLEAAQGLTISGANVLTF; CDR3 DNA: TGTGCCAGCAGCTTAGAGGCCGCGCAGGGGCTCACCATCTCTGGGGCCAACGTCCTGACTTTC; D gene: .; J gene: TRBJ2-6; V gene: TRBV7-6; clone size: .
CDR3 protein: CASSQQGWETQYF; CDR3 DNA: TGTGCCAGCAGCCAACAGGGCTGGGAGACCCAGTACTTC; D gene: .; J gene: TRBJ2-5; V gene: TRBV5-6; clone size: many
CDR3 protein: CASSVEEGARRLTGELFF; CDR3 DNA: TGTGCCAGCAGCGTAGAGGAGGGGGCGCGGAGGTTAACCGGGGAGCTGTTTTTT; D gene: .; J gene: TRBJ2-2; V gene: TRBV9; clone size: few
CDR3 protein: CASYRFRGEQETQYF; CDR3 DNA: TGTGCCAGCTACCGATTCAGGGGGGAGCAAGAGACCCAGTACTTC; D gene: .; J gene: TRBJ2-5; V gene: TRBV2; clone size: .
CDR3 protein: CASRGASGQETQYF; CDR3 DNA: TGTGCCAGCAGGGGGGCTAGCGGACAAGAGACCCAGTACTTC; D gene: .; J gene: TRBJ2-5; V gene: TRBV3-1; clone size: few
CDR3 protein: CASSEWPGGSSGNTIYF; CDR3 DNA: TGTGCCAGCAGTGAATGGCCTGGAGGATCCTCTGGAAACACCATATATTTT; D gene: .; J gene: TRBJ1-3; V gene: TRBV2; clone size: few
CDR3 protein: CASSMDRGGLGSYEQYF; CDR3 DNA: TGTGCCAGCAGCATGGACAGGGGGGGCCTTGGCTCCTACGAGCAGTACTTC; D gene: TRBD1; J gene: TRBJ2-7; V gene: TRBV12-3/TRBV12-4; clone size: .
CDR3 protein: CASSSTGHRIVEQYF; CDR3 DNA: TGTGCCAGCAGTTCCACGGGACACCGAATAGTGGAGCAGTACTTC; D gene: .; J gene: TRBJ2-7; V gene: TRBV27; clone size: few
CDR3 protein: CASSYEGAFEAFF; CDR3 DNA: TGTGCCAGCAGCTACGAAGGGGCGTTCGAAGCTTTCTTT; D gene: .; J gene: TRBJ1-1; V gene: TRBV11-1; clone size: .
CDR3 protein: CSARITEAFF; CDR3 DNA: TGCAGTGCTAGAATAACTGAAGCTTTCTTT; D gene: .; J gene: TRBJ1-1; V gene: TRBV20-1; clone size: few
CDR3 protein: CASSESSGTEQFF; CDR3 DNA: TGTGCCAGCAGCGAAAGCTCCGGGACAGAGCAGTTCTTC; D gene: .; J gene: TRBJ2-1; V gene: TRBV7-9; clone size: few
CDR3 protein: CASKASGNNEQYF; CDR3 DNA: TGTGCCAGCAAGGCTAGCGGGAATAACGAGCAGTACTTC; D gene: TRBD2; J gene: TRBJ2-7; V gene: TRBV25-1; clone size: .
CDR3 protein: CASSIGQANYGYTF; CDR3 DNA: TGTGCCAGCAGCATCGGACAGGCGAACTATGGCTACACCTTC; D gene: TRBD1; J gene: TRBJ1-2; V gene: TRBV7-9; clone size: .
CDR3 protein: CAMGQGADEQYF; CDR3 DNA: TGTGCCATGGGACAGGGGGCCGACGAGCAGTACTTC; D gene: TRBD1; J gene: TRBJ2-7; V gene: TRBV10-3; clone size: few
CDR3 protein: CASSLSQTSDDTQYF; CDR3 DNA: TGTGCCAGCAGCTTATCGCAGACTAGCGACGATACGCAGTATTTT; D gene: TRBD2; J gene: TRBJ2-3; V gene: TRBV7-9; clone size: .
CDR3 protein: CASSILDRGTTEAFF; CDR3 DNA: TGTGCCAGCAGCATTTTGGACAGAGGTACTACTGAAGCTTTCTTT; D gene: .; J gene: TRBJ1-1; V gene: TRBV7-2; clone size: .
CDR3 protein: CATTTGGMSNQPQHF; CDR3 DNA: TGTGCCACCACGACAGGGGGTATGAGCAATCAGCCCCAGCATTTT; D gene: TRBD1; J gene: TRBJ1-5; V gene: TRBV28; clone size: few
CDR3 protein: CSGMILGGRTFPDTQYF; CDR3 DNA: TGCAGTGGGATGATTCTCGGGGGGCGCACTTTTCCAGATACGCAGTATTTT; D gene: .; J gene: TRBJ2-3; V gene: TRBV20-1; clone size: few
CDR3 protein: CASSLQVAEQFF; CDR3 DNA: TGTGCCAGCAGTCTACAGGTTGCTGAGCAGTTCTTC; D gene: .; J gene: TRBJ2-1; V gene: TRBV12-3/TRBV12-4; clone size: few
CDR3 protein: CASSTTVSSGANVLTF; CDR3 DNA: TGTGCCAGCAGTACGACGGTGAGCTCTGGGGCCAACGTCCTGACTTTC; D gene: .; J gene: TRBJ2-6; V gene: TRBV6-4; clone size: .
CDR3 protein: CSASQGQGPETQYF; CDR3 DNA: TGCAGTGCTAGTCAAGGACAGGGGCCTGAGACCCAGTACTTC; D gene: TRBD1; J gene: TRBJ2-5; V gene: TRBV20-1; clone size: few
CDR3 protein: CSAKDGRSSYEQYF; CDR3 DNA: TGCAGTGCTAAAGACGGTCGAAGCTCCTACGAGCAGTACTTC; D gene: .; J gene: TRBJ2-7; V gene: TRBV20-1; clone size: few
CDR3 protein: CASSVPSSGANVLTF; CDR3 DNA: TGTGCCAGTAGTGTCCCTAGCTCTGGGGCCAACGTCCTGACTTTC; D gene: .; J gene: TRBJ2-6; V gene: TRBV19; clone size: .
CDR3 protein: CASSLIGTYGQYF; CDR3 DNA: TGTGCCAGCAGCTTAATAGGGACCTACGGGCAGTACTTC; D gene: .; J gene: TRBJ2-5; V gene: TRBV11-3; clone size: .
CDR3 protein: CASSRSGLEETQYF; CDR3 DNA: TGTGCCAGCAGCCGTTCGGGACTTGAAGAGACCCAGTACTTC; D gene: .; J gene: TRBJ2-5; V gene: TRBV11-2; clone size: few
CDR3 protein: CASSFGRRVAKNIQYF; CDR3 DNA: TGTGCCAGCAGTTTCGGGCGGAGGGTGGCCAAAAACATTCAGTACTTC; D gene: .; J gene: TRBJ2-4; V gene: TRBV28; clone size: .
CDR3 protein: CASSRSTGFPEAFF; CDR3 DNA: TGTGCCAGCAGTCGTTCGACAGGGTTCCCTGAAGCTTTCTTT; D gene: TRBD1; J gene: TRBJ1-1; V gene: TRBV12-3/TRBV12-4; clone size: few
CDR3 protein: CSAIDSDRGHEQYF; CDR3 DNA: TGCAGTGCTATAGACTCAGACAGGGGGCACGAGCAGTACTTC; D gene: TRBD1; J gene: TRBJ2-7; V gene: TRBV20-1; clone size: .